This TCR beta chain was found in a study of memory CD4+ T cells and cytomegalovirus serostatus. Across the whole study: Donors were healthy Belgian adults, 10 or so CMV seropositive and approximately 23 seronegative.

This clone is medium-sized (0.01 to 0.1%). Antigen unknown. Other DNA sequences of this sample code for an identical CDR3. V gave up 6 bases and J gave up 1 base, with 14 bases separating them. The CDR3 sequence is 14 residues long. Germline V lookup: CDR1 SQVTM, CDR2 ANQGSEA. Single viable CD3+CD4+CD8-CD45RO+ cells were sorted as the memory CD4+ T cells. After thawing, CD4+ T cells were positively selected. Per the original methods: Out-of-frame sequences were removed, leaving roughly 2,200,000 distinct TCRbeta sequences. Clones were read by immunoSEQ multiplex PCR, and TCRdb kept only the in-frame ones, dropping some. V, J and clone size reflect that table, while D and trimming were determined from the DNA. The table lists 40,000 to 50,000 clones, 76% of them singletons. Study-level findings and limits: Of 150 to 200 reported CMV TCRbeta sequences, 55 to 80 were found in memory CD4+ repertoires.

The chain combines TRBV29-1 with TRBJ2-3, with D possibly called TRBD1 or TRBD2 (5 bases each). Sequenced sample: memory CD4+ T cells from blood. This TCR derives from an adult in good health and CMV-seronegative. The DNA of the CDR3 is TGCAGCGTGGGGAAAGGGACGGGCACAGATACGCAGTATTTT. Translating gives CSVGKGTGTDTQYF.